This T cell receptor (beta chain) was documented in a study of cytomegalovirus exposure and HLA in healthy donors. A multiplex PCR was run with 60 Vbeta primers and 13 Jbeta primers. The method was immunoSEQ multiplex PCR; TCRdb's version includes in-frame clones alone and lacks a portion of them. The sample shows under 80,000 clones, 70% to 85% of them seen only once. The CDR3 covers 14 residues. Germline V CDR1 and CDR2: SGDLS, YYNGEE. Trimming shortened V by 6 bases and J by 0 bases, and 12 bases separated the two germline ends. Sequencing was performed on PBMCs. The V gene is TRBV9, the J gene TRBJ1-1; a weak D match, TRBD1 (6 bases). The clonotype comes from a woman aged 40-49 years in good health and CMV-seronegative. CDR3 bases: TGTGCCAGCACCAAACAGGGTGTGAACACTGAAGCTTTCTTT. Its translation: CASTKQGVNTEAFF.